This T cell receptor beta chain appears in the sequencing data of a study of identifying expanded T cells in peripheral blood (dated by TCRdb to between 2019 and 2020). For the study in its entirety: Technical replicates were generated by sequencing separate aliquots of the same genomic DNA pool, and four replicates were compared pairwise. The full study reports these points: Between technical replicates the binomial model flagged roughly 1.2 differentially abundant clones, whereas over about 2 weeks the binomial model flagged about 15 and over approximately four weeks around 19. Across all healthy-donor time intervals, the beta-binomial model significantly lowered both the number of clones called differentially abundant and the false-positive rate. In all healthy donors, the variance in clone template counts between samples taken 2 to 3 weeks apart rose significantly as total template count increased. It was expected by the authors that biological variance in healthy repertoires might increase further over much longer intervals, such as months to years.

For this clone: Its antigen is unknown. No base qualities exist here, and no much larger clone lies one base off it.

From the cysteine up to the phenylalanine, the CDR3 has a length of 11 residues. This entry keeps only the CDR3 DNA: 33 bases, framed from base 1. V sheds 4 bases and J sheds 4 bases, leaving 4 bases between their ends. The germline V gene yields SNHLY for CDR1 and FYNNEI for CDR2. The immunoSEQ Assay, which relies on bias-controlled multiplex PCR amplification of genomic DNA, was used to profile TCRbeta CDR3 regions. In the original analysis: The absolute abundance of each unique TCRbeta CDR3 region was quantified after sequences were collapsed and filtered. Differential abundance was assessed using a binomial (Fisher-equivalent) model and a beta-binomial model in which time-dependent variance fitted from healthy donors was added. Clones with fewer than 5 combined templates were excluded, and clones with Benjamini-Hochberg FDR below 0.01 were called differentially abundant. The form v = (b*log(k)+a)^2 was used to model beta-binomial variance as a function of total template count across the two samples. The table comes from immuneACCESS by way of TCRdb, which keeps in-frame sequences with V and J called. Part of the clones is missing from these tables; in studies checked, under half for an unresolved V gene and the rest for unknown reasons. The V and J calls and clone size are taken from that table; D and trimming were inferred from the DNA. In all, the sample holds 55,000 to 75,000 clones, and around 87% of those were seen once. Roughly 4.8% of the sample is held by the ten biggest clonotypes.

During the collection period, no immune events, such as infections, were documented for the healthy donors. Blood repertoires from healthy donors were used as a training cohort for calibrating time-dependent variance in a beta-binomial model of differential abundance of T-cell clones. The training cohort was composed of some ten healthy donors, 3 female and 7 male. On average the donors were 43 years old, and their ages spanned about 29 to 65 years. Obtained from a commercial supplier, whole blood was collected from each healthy donor at three time points set around two weeks apart. For immunosequencing, genomic DNA was extracted from unsorted whole blood.

This TCR came from a person between 18 and 75 years old in good health. The specimen sequenced was blood. The chain links TRBV2 with TRBJ1-2; confidence is insufficient to name the D gene. The nucleotides are TGTGCCAGCAGTGGAGGCTATGGCTACACCTTC. This translates into CASSGGYGYTF.